Presented here are 2 T cell receptor beta chains from one specimen sequenced in a study of CD39 and CD103 CD8 tumor-infiltrating T cells. Clones were sequenced by immunoSEQ multiplex PCR, and TCRdb holds only the in-frame ones, with some missing. The data show roughly 450 clones, about 70% seen once. Sequencing was performed on CD39+ CD103+ CD8+ T cells sorted from the tumor. The subset denotes: CD103+CD39+ double-positive CD45RA- CD8 T cells. The origin of the receptors is a human donor with head and neck squamous cell carcinoma.

This clone was counted only a few times. The CDR3 is CASSIVPAGGEQYF. The CDR3 bases are TGTGCCAGTAGTATAGTTCCAGCCGGGGGCGAGCAGTACTTC. The chain has TRBV19 and TRBJ2-7, with D maybe TRBD2 (6 bases). The CDR3 length is 14 residues. Germline CDR1 LNHDA, CDR2 SQIVND (reference sequence). Trimming left V 1 base short and J 6 bases short, with 13 bases between.

The chain links TRBV4-3 to TRBJ1-1; 11 nucleotides agree with TRBD1. The CDR3 runs 16 residues. Germline CDR1 LGHNA, CDR2 YSLEER. Trimming at V came to 3 bases and at J to 1 base, leaving 4 bases not matched to a gene. The CDR3 DNA reads TGCGCCAGCAGCCAGTACGGGACAGGGGGGAACACTGAAGCTTTCTTT. Translating gives CASSQYGTGGNTEAFF.